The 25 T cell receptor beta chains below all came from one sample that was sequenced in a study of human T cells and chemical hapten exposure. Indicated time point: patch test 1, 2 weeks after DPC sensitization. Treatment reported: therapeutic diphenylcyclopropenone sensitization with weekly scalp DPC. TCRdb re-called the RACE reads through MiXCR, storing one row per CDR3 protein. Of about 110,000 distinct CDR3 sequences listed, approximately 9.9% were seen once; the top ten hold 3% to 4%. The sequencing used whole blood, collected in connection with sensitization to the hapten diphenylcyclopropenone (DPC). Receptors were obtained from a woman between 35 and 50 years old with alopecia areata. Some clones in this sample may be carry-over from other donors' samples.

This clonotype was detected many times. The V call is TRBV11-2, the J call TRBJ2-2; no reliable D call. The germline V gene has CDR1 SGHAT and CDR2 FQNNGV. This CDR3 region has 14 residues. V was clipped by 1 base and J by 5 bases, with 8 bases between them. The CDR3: CASSLGGATGELFF. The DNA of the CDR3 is TGTGCCAGCAGCTTAGGGGGTGCAACCGGGGAGCTGTTTTTT.

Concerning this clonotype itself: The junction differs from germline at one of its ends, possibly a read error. The CDR3 here is CTSSVGPAGGPGEQYF. CDR3 DNA: TGTACCAGCAGCGTAGGGCCAGCGGGAGGCCCAGGGGAGCAGTACTTC. The V gene is TRBV9, the J gene TRBJ2-7, with 9 bases fitting TRBD2. The germline CDR1 and CDR2 sequences are SGDLS and YYNGEE. The CDR3 extends over 16 amino acids.

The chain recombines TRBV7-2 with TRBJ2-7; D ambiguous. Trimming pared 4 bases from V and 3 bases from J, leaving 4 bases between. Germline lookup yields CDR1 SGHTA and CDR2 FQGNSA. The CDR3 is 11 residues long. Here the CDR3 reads CASSYLYEQYF. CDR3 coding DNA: TGTGCCAGCAGCTACCTCTACGAGCAGTACTTC.

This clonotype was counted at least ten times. The CDR3 protein is CASSLAATSSGNTIYF. CDR3 DNA sequence: TGTGCCAGCAGCTTAGCGGCCACGAGCTCTGGAAACACCATATATTTT. The V call is TRBV7-2, the J call TRBJ1-3; D remains ambiguous. CDR3 size: 16 residues. Looked up from germline, CDR1 is SGHTA and CDR2 is FQGNSA. V was cut by 0 bases and J by 0 bases, with 9 bases left in between. Combining the CDR3 with reference TRBV7-2 and TRBJ1-3 gives the whole variable domain GAGVSQSPSNKVTEKGKDVELRCDPISGHTALYWYRQSLGQGLEFLIYFQGNSAPDKSGLPSDRFSAERTGGSVSTLTIQRTQQEDSAVYLCASSLAATSSGNTIYFGEGSWLTVV.

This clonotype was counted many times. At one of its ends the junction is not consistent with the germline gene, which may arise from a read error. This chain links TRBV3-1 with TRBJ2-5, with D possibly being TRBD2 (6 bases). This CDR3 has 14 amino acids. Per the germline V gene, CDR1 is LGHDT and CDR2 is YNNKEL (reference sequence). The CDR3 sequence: CASSQALAQETQYF. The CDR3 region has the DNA TGTGCCAGCAGCCAAGCTCTAGCGCAAGAAACCCAGTACTTC.

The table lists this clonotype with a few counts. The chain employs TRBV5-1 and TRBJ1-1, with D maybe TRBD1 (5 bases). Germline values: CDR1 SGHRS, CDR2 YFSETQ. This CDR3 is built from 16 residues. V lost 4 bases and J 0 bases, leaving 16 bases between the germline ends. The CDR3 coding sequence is TGCGCCAGCAGCCCCGGGGCGGCAGACCTGAACACTGAAGCTTTCTTT. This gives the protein CASSPGAADLNTEAFF.

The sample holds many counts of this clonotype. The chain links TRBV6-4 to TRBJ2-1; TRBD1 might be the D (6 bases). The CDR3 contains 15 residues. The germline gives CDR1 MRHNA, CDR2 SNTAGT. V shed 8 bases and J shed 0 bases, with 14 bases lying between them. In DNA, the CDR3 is TGTGCCAGCTCTGAGGGGGAGATCTCCTACAATGAGCAGTTCTTC. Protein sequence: CASSEGEISYNEQFF.

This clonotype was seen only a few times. CDR3 coding DNA: TGTGCCAGCAGCCAAGGCCCCCAGGGGCAAGGTGAAGCTTTCTTT. Residues: CASSQGPQGQGEAFF. The J gene is TRBJ1-1, the V gene TRBV3-1; D may be TRBD1 (6 bases). Germline V gene data show CDR1 as LGHDT and CDR2 as YNNKEL (reference sequence). The CDR3 covers 15 residues. V was clipped by 1 base and J by 7 bases, with 16 bases between them.

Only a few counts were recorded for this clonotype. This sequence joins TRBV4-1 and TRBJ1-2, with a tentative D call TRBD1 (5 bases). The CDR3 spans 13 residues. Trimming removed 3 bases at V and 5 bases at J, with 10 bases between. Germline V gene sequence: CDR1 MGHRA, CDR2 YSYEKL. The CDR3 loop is CASSHYDSYGYTF. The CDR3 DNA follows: TGCGCCAGCAGCCATTATGACAGTTATGGCTACACCTTC.

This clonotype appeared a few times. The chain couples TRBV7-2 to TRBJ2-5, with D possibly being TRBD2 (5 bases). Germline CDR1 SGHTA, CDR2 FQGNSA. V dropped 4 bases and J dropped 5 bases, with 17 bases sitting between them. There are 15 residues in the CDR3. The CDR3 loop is CASSSPPGIYETQYF. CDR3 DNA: TGTGCCAGCAGCTCCCCCCCGGGGATATACGAGACCCAGTACTTC.

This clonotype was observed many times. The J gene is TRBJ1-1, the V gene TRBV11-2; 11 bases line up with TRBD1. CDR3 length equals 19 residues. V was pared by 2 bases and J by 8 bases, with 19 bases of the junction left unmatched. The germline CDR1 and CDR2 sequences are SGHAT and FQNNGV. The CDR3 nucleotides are TGTGCCAGCAGCTTAAGCGTAGACCCGGACAGGGGGCGCGAGGAGGAAGCTTTCTTT. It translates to CASSLSVDPDRGREEEAFF. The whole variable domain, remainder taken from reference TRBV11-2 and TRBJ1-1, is EAGVAQSPRYKIIEKRQSVAFWCNPISGHATLYWYQQILGQGPKLLIQFQNNGVVDDSQLPKDRFSAERLKGVDSTLKIQPAKLEDSAVYLCASSLSVDPDRGREEEAFFGQGTRLTVV.

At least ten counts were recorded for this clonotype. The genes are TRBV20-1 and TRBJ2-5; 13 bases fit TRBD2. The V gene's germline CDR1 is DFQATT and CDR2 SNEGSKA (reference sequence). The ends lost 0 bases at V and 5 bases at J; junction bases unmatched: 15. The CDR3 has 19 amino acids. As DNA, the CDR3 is TGCAGTGCTAGAGATGATAGGACTAGCGGGAGTGAAGGCGGGGAGACCCAGTACTTC. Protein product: CSARDDRTSGSEGGETQYF.

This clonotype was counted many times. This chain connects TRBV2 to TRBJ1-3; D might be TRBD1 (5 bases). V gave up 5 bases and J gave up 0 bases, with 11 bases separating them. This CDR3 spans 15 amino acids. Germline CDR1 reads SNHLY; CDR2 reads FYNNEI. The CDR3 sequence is CASSPGLSSGNTIYF. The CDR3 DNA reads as TGTGCCAGCAGTCCGGGGCTGAGCTCTGGAAACACCATATATTTT.

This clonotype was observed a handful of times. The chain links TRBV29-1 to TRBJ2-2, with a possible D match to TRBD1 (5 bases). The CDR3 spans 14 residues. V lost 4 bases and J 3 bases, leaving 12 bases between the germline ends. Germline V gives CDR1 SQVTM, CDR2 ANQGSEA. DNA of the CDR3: TGCAGCGTTGTTAAGGGGTCCCACACCGGGGAGCTGTTTTTT. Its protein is CSVVKGSHTGELFF.

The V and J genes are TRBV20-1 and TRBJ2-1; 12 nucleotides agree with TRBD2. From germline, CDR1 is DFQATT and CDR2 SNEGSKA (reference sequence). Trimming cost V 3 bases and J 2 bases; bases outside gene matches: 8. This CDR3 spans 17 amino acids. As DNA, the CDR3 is TGCAGTGCTAGCCCTGGTCTAGCGGGAGGGGCCTACAATGAGCAGTTCTTC. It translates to CSASPGLAGGAYNEQFF.

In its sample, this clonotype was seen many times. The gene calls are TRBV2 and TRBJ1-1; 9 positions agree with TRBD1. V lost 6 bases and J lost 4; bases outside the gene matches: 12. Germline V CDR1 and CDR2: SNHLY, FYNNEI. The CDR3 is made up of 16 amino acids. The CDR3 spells CASRLQGAIPSTEAFF. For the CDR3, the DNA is TGTGCCAGCAGACTACAGGGGGCCATCCCTAGCACTGAAGCTTTCTTT.

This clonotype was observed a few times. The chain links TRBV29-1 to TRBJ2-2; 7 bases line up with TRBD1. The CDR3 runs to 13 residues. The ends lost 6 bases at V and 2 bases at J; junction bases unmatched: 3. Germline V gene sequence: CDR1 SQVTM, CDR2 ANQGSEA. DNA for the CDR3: TGCAGCGTGGGGACAGTCAACACCGGGGAGCTGTTTTTT. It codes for CSVGTVNTGELFF.

The CDR3 spells CASSLGGNYNEQFF. In DNA form, the CDR3 reads TGTGCCAGCAGTTTAGGCGGGAACTACAATGAGCAGTTCTTC. The chain links TRBV27 to TRBJ2-1; possibly TRBD2 for D (6 bases). Germline V gene sequence: CDR1 MNHEY, CDR2 SMNVEV (reference sequence). The CDR3 is 14 residues long. The germline V and J ends were trimmed by 2 bases and 3 bases, with 8 bases remaining between them.

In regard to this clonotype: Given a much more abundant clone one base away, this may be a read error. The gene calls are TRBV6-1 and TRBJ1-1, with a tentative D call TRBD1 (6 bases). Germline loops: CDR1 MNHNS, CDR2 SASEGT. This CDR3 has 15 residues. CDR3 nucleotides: TGTGCCAGCAGCCAAAACAGGGCGTGGGGCACTGGAGCTTTCTTT. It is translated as CASSQNRAWGTGAFF.

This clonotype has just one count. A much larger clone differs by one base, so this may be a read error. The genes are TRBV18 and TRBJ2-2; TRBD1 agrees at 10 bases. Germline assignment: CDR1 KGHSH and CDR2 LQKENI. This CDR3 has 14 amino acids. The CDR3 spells CASTPGQGNGELFF. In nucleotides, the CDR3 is TGTGCCAGCACACCGGGACAGGGGAACGGGGAGCTGTTTTTT. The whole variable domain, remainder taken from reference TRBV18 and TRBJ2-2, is NAGVMQNPRHLVRRRGQEARLRCSPMKGHSHVYWYRQLPEEGLKFMVYLQKENIIDESGMPKERFSAEFPKEGPSILRIQQVVRGDSAAYFCASTPGQGNGELFFGEGSRLTVL.

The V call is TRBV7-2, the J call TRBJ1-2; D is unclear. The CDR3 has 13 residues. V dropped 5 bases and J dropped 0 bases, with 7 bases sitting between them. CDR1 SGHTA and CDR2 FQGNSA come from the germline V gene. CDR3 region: CASSVTANYGYTF. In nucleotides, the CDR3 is TGTGCCAGCAGCGTAACAGCTAACTATGGCTACACCTTC.

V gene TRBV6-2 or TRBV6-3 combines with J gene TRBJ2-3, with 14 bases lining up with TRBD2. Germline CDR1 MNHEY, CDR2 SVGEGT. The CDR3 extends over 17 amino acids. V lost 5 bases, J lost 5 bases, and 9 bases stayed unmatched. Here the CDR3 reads CASSNRPGLAGEDTQYF. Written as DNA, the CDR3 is TGTGCCAGCAGTAATAGACCGGGACTAGCGGGAGAAGATACGCAGTATTTT.

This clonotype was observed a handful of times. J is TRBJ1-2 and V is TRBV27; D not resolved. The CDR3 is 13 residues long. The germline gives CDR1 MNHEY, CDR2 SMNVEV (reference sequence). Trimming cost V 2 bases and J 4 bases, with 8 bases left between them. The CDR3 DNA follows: TGTGCCAGCAGTTTACAGTCGGGCTATGGCTACACCTTC. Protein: CASSLQSGYGYTF.

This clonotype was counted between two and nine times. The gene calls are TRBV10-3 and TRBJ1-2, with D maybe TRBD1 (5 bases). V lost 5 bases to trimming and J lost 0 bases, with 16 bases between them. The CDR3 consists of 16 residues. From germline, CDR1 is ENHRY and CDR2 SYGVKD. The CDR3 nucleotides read TGTGCCATCAGTCTTCCTGAGACAGCCACTAACTATGGCTACACCTTC. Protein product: CAISLPETATNYGYTF.

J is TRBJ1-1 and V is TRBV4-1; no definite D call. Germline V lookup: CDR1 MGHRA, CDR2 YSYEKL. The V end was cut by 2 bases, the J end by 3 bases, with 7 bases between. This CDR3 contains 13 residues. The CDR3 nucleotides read TGCGCCAGCAGCCAACTGGGTGACACTGAAGCTTTCTTT. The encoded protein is CASSQLGDTEAFF.